This T cell receptor beta chain was sequenced in a study of post-analysis software for immune sequencing data. Overall study context: Clinical courses comprised relapsing-remitting, secondary progressive and progressive-relapsing multiple sclerosis.

The V gene's germline CDR1 is SGHDN and CDR2 FVKESK. The CDR3 is 18 residues long. J was trimmed by 7 bases and V by 1 base; bases with no gene match: 14. Findings of the study overall: Compared with controls, patients had more of 4 to 6 TRBV segments, including TRBV5-6, TRBV5-1 and TRBV20-1. Those samples that were prepared in the same batch co-clustered strongly by F measure.

This clonotype was detected a few times. What it binds is unknown. Unique-molecular-identifier-tagged TCR beta cDNA libraries were used. Hundreds of thousands of cDNA molecules came from approximately 1 to 10 million T cells. TCRdb re-analysed the PCR reads in MiXCR, keeping a single row per CDR3 protein. The sample carries more than 350,000 distinct CDR3 sequences, approximately 42% recorded once. What was sequenced was blood. This sequence joins TRBV14 and TRBJ2-1; 9 positions agree with TRBD2. The receptor comes from a girl aged 2 to 9 with multiple sclerosis. This chain's CDR3 is CASSQGKRLAASWNEQFF. CDR3 in DNA: TGTGCCAGCAGCCAAGGAAAAAGACTAGCGGCGTCTTGGAATGAGCAGTTCTTC.